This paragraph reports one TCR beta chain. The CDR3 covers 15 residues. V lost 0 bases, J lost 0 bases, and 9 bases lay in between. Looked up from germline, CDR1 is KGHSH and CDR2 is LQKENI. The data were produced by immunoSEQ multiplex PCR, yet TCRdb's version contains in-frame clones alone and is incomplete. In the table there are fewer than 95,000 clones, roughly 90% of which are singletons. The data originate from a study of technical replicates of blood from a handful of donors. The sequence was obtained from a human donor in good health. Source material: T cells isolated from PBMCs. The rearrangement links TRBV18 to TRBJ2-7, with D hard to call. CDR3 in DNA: TGTGCCAGCTCACCACCGTCCCCGGGCTCCTACGAGCAGTACTTC. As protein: CASSPPSPGSYEQYF.